A selection of T cell receptor beta chains follows, all from one sample in a study of vaccination and CD4 T cells after COVID-19. Their antigens are not known. TCRdb fed the PCR reads into MiXCR, producing one record per CDR3 protein. The table lists roughly 4,500 distinct CDR3 sequences, approximately 20% of them singletons, with 20% to 25% in the top ten. Sequenced: CD4+ T cells from blood, cultured in vitro. The receptor source for this set is a human donor who had recovered from COVID-19. The CDR3 runs from the conserved cysteine through the conserved F or W.

V gene: TRBV20-1
CDR3 protein: CSATGQGSQETQYF

V gene: TRBV15
CDR3 protein: CATSRDRSGVGDNEQFF

V gene: TRBV18
CDR3 protein: CASSPTGQGAHKNIQYF

V gene: TRBV5-4
CDR3 protein: CASSLNPGSAIYF

V gene: TRBV5-4
CDR3 protein: CASSSSGFEVRETQYF

V gene: TRBV10-1
CDR3 protein: CASSWLAGGDEQFF

V gene: TRBV6-5
CDR3 protein: CASSYGTWGGGYTF

V gene: TRBV5-1
CDR3 protein: CASSLGLAGGQYF

V gene: TRBV19
CDR3 protein: CASSERQGSETQYF

V gene: TRBV11-3
CDR3 protein: CASSLEAGRVSEQFF

V gene: TRBV6-5
CDR3 protein: CASSSRGVNTEAFF

V gene: TRBV2
CDR3 protein: CASRAGTGGYEQYF

V gene: TRBV30
CDR3 protein: CAWGQGNRQETQYF

V gene: TRBV7-2
CDR3 protein: CASLGGGNMNTEAFF

V gene: TRBV30
CDR3 protein: CAWTVKGGTETQYF

V gene: TRBV5-4
CDR3 protein: CASSSGQAIVAFF

V gene: TRBV4-1
CDR3 protein: CASSRVLTGIDYGYTF

V gene: TRBV20-1
CDR3 protein: CSAPYGQPDTQYF

V gene: TRBV30
CDR3 protein: CAWGGLGTQYF

V gene: TRBV6-1
CDR3 protein: CATRTGSTNEKLFF

V gene: TRBV6-5
CDR3 protein: CASSSRGGRSTGELFF

V gene: TRBV5-1
CDR3 protein: CASSLSGLRETQYF

V gene: TRBV6-5
CDR3 protein: CASRYPGQGENTEAFF

V gene: TRBV30
CDR3 protein: CAWRGTGENQPQHF

V gene: TRBV30
CDR3 protein: CAWRGENNSPLHF

V gene: TRBV7-9
CDR3 protein: CASSLESGGADSEQYF

V gene: TRBV6-5
CDR3 protein: CASSFDRNNSPLHF

V gene: TRBV24-1
CDR3 protein: CATGAGQNTGELFF

V gene: TRBV20-1
CDR3 protein: CSATSLNTEAFF

V gene: TRBV20-1
CDR3 protein: CSAREGGGFYNEQFF

V gene: TRBV19
CDR3 protein: CASSMRTTQETQYF

V gene: TRBV6-1
CDR3 protein: CASRKAGDHGEQYF

V gene: TRBV12-5
CDR3 protein: CASGLGDTTEAQPQHF

V gene: TRBV20-1
CDR3 protein: CSARGTGDSPLHF

V gene: TRBV30
CDR3 protein: CAWTGTGRSYEQYF

V gene: TRBV6-2/TRBV6-3
CDR3 protein: CASSSYTGELFF

V gene: TRBV2
CDR3 protein: CASATGPNQPQHF

V gene: TRBV19
CDR3 protein: CASSIDRTVYGYTF

V gene: TRBV19
CDR3 protein: CASKSTGVGTEAFF

V gene: TRBV19
CDR3 protein: CASSMDKGGLSFATQYF

V gene: TRBV5-4
CDR3 protein: CASSFQRNTEAFF

V gene: TRBV5-5
CDR3 protein: CASSPPGAGGGGNIQYF

V gene: TRBV5-1
CDR3 protein: CASSLAQGMYEQYF

V gene: TRBV6-1
CDR3 protein: CASTPGTLRNTEAFF

V gene: TRBV29-1
CDR3 protein: CSVAGAISYEQYF

V gene: TRBV7-2
CDR3 protein: CASSLAVGPYNEQFF

V gene: TRBV5-8
CDR3 protein: CASRWGRTEAFF

V gene: TRBV20-1
CDR3 protein: CSAMSGQDKISAQYF

V gene: TRBV9
CDR3 protein: CASSVQANTDTQYF